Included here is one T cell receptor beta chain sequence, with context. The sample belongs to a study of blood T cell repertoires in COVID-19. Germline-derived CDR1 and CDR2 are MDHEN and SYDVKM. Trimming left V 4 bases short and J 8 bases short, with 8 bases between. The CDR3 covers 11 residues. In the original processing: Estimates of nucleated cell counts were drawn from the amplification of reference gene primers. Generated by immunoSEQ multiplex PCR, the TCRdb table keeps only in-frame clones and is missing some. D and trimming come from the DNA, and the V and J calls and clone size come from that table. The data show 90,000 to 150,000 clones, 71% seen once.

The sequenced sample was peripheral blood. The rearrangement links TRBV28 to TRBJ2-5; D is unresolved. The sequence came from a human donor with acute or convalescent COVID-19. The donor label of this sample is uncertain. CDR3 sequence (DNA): TGTGCCAGCAGTTCGGGTTATACCCAGTACTTC. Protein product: CASSSGYTQYF.